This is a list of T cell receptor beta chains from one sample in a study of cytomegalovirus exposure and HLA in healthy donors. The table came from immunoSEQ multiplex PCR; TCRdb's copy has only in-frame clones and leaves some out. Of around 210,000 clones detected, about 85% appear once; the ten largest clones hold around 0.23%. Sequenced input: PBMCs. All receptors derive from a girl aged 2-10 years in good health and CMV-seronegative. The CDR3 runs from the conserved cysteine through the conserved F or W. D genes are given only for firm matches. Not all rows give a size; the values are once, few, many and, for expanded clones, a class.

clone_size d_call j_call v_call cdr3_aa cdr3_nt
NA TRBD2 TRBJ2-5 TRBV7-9 CASSLIGLASWRDQETQYF TGTGCCAGCAGCTTAATCGGACTAGCGAGTTGGAGGGACCAAGAGACCCAGTACTTC
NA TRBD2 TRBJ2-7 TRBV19 CASSISGSLFVSSYEQYF TGTGCCAGTAGTATAAGCGGGAGTCTCTTTGTTAGCTCCTACGAGCAGTACTTC
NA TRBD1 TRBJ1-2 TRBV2 CASNRQGMSHGYTF TGTGCCAGCAACCGACAGGGGATGAGCCATGGCTACACCTTC
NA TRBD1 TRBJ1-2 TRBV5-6 CASSPLTGGISYGYTF TGTGCCAGCAGCCCTTTGACAGGGGGCATTAGCTATGGCTACACCTTC
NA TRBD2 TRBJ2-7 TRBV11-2 CASSLSGGAYEQYF TGTGCCAGCAGCTTATCCGGGGGGGCCTACGAGCAGTACTTC
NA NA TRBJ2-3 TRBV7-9 CASSPPLGRGSTDTQYF TGTGCCAGCAGCCCCCCGTTGGGGCGGGGTAGCACAGATACGCAGTATTTT
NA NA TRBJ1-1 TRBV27 CASSVPSRTEAFF TGTGCCAGCAGCGTCCCTTCGAGGACTGAAGCTTTCTTT
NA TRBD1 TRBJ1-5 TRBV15 CATSRAPNRGHQPQHF TGTGCCACCAGCAGAGCCCCTAACAGGGGGCATCAGCCCCAGCATTTT
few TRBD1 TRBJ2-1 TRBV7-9 CASSRARGQGKVNEQFF TGTGCCAGCAGCCGAGCGCGGGGACAGGGTAAAGTCAATGAGCAGTTCTTC
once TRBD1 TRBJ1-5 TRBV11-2 CASSLGSGGQPQHF TGTGCCAGCAGCTTAGGGTCAGGGGGTCAGCCCCAGCATTTT
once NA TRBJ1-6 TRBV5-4 CASSLAATPYNSPLHF TGTGCCAGCAGCTTGGCCGCGACACCCTATAATTCACCCCTCCACTTT
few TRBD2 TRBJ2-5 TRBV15 CATSRDRGWTRNQYF TGTGCCACCAGCAGAGATCGAGGCTGGACTAGGAACCAGTACTTC
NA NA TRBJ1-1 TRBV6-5 CASSLRGENTEAFF TGTGCCAGCAGTCTCAGGGGAGAGAACACTGAAGCTTTCTTT
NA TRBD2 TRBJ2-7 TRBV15 CATSRLAGKPPYEQYF TGTGCCACCAGCAGACTAGCGGGAAAACCCCCCTACGAGCAGTACTTC
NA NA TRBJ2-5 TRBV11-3 CASSLGGQSTWETQYF TGTGCCAGCAGCTTAGGCGGACAGTCAACCTGGGAGACCCAGTACTTC